This T cell receptor (beta chain) was sequenced in a study of identical twins. From germline, CDR1 is SGHNT and CDR2 YYREEE (reference sequence). This CDR3 has 13 amino acids. V lost 3 bases and J lost 2, with 5 bases in between. TCRdb analysed the 5' RACE reads with MiXCR anew, one entry per CDR3 protein. The sample lists 500,000 to 600,000 distinct CDR3 sequences, under 25% occurring once. The same sample was also used in a study of T cells expressing NK-cell markers. That investigation notes: An anti-gamma-delta TCR antibody restricted sorting to alpha-beta TCR T cells in several experiments.

The material sequenced was CD4+ T cells sorted from blood. The chain couples TRBV5-4 to TRBJ2-2; no definite D call. The receptor comes from a woman under 30 in good health. CDR3 sequence reads: CASSYDNTGELFF. CDR3 nucleotides: TGTGCCAGCAGCTACGATAACACCGGGGAGCTGTTTTTT.